These T cell receptor beta chains were read from a single sample in a study of blood T cell repertoires in COVID-19. Sequencing used immunoSEQ multiplex PCR; TCRdb keeps in-frame clones, though not all of them. The data hold some 240,000 clones, with approximately 82% observed a single time. The sequenced sample consisted of peripheral blood. These receptor sequences come from a man aged 45-60 years with active or convalescent COVID-19. Each CDR3 is given with its conserved first and last residue. Fields, in order: D gene, V gene, clone size, J gene, CDR3 protein, CDR3 DNA. A D gene is named only where the DNA matches it firmly. Size tells how often a clone was seen (once, few, many) or the class of an expanded clone, and some rows leave it out.

D: TRBD2; V: TRBV2; size: few; J: TRBJ2-3; CDR3: CASGLGGRKTDTQYF; DNA: TGTGCCAGCGGCCTAGGCGGGAGGAAGACAGATACGCAGTATTTT
D: -; V: TRBV3-1/TRBV3-2; size: -; J: TRBJ1-2; CDR3: CASSDRGAGDGYTF; DNA: TGTGCCAGCAGTGACAGAGGCGCAGGGGATGGCTACACCTTC
D: TRBD1; V: TRBV20-1; size: once; J: TRBJ1-1; CDR3: CSASPSWTGNTEAFF; DNA: TGCAGTGCTAGTCCTAGCTGGACAGGGAACACTGAAGCTTTCTTT
D: TRBD1; V: TRBV7-3; size: -; J: TRBJ1-2; CDR3: CASSSGQGYGYTF; DNA: TGTGCCAGCAGCTCCGGACAGGGCTATGGCTACACCTTC
D: TRBD1; V: TRBV5-5; size: -; J: TRBJ1-1; CDR3: CASRTTFGTGQNTEAFF; DNA: TGTGCCAGCAGAACAACCTTCGGGACAGGGCAAAACACTGAAGCTTTCTTT
D: -; V: TRBV2; size: -; J: TRBJ2-3; CDR3: CASSEQVDTQYF; DNA: TGTGCCAGCAGTGAACAGGTGGATACGCAGTATTTT
D: TRBD2; V: TRBV6-2/TRBV6-3; size: -; J: TRBJ2-5; CDR3: CASSIAGGPGVATQYF; DNA: TGTGCCAGCAGCATAGCGGGGGGACCCGGGGTGGCGACCCAGTACTTC
D: -; V: TRBV6-5; size: -; J: TRBJ1-1; CDR3: CASSLLTGTEAFF; DNA: TGTGCCAGCAGCCTTCTGACGGGCACTGAAGCTTTCTTT
D: -; V: TRBV4-3; size: few; J: TRBJ1-4; CDR3: CASSLGQLLDEKLFF; DNA: TGCGCCAGCAGCTTAGGACAGCTACTAGATGAAAAACTGTTTTTT
D: TRBD1; V: TRBV28; size: few; J: TRBJ1-1; CDR3: CASRPETGGAGTEAFF; DNA: TGTGCCAGCAGGCCCGAAACAGGGGGCGCTGGCACTGAAGCTTTCTTT
D: -; V: TRBV4-3; size: -; J: TRBJ2-7; CDR3: CASSQRPRGYEQYF; DNA: TGCGCCAGCAGCCAACGACCCAGGGGCTACGAGCAGTACTTC
D: -; V: TRBV6-2/TRBV6-3; size: -; J: TRBJ2-3; CDR3: CASSKAVASVTDTQYF; DNA: TGTGCCAGCAGCAAGGCCGTGGCTAGCGTAACAGATACGCAGTATTTT
D: -; V: TRBV3-1/TRBV3-2; size: -; J: TRBJ1-4; CDR3: CASSLFDGATNEKLFF; DNA: TGTGCCAGCAGCTTGTTTGACGGAGCAACTAATGAAAAACTGTTTTTT
D: -; V: TRBV19; size: -; J: TRBJ1-2; CDR3: CASRLRGNYGYTF; DNA: TGTGCCAGTAGATTAAGGGGGAACTATGGCTACACCTTC
D: TRBD1; V: TRBV7-2; size: -; J: TRBJ1-2; CDR3: CASSIYPGGYGYTF; DNA: TGTGCCAGCAGCATATACCCAGGGGGATATGGCTACACCTTC
D: TRBD2; V: TRBV28; size: -; J: TRBJ2-7; CDR3: CASSRSGRASYEQYF; DNA: TGTGCCAGCAGCCGTAGCGGGAGGGCGTCCTACGAGCAGTACTTC
D: TRBD2; V: TRBV5-4; size: -; J: TRBJ2-3; CDR3: CASSDRTSGGASTDTQYF; DNA: TGTGCCAGCAGCGATCGGACTAGCGGGGGGGCCAGCACAGATACGCAGTATTTT
D: -; V: TRBV30; size: -; J: TRBJ2-3; CDR3: CAWSGPARDTQYF; DNA: TGTGCCTGGTCAGGGCCAGCTAGAGATACGCAGTATTTT
D: TRBD1; V: TRBV7-9; size: -; J: TRBJ1-2; CDR3: CASSSPQGASGYTF; DNA: TGTGCCAGCAGCTCACCCCAGGGGGCGAGTGGCTACACCTTC
D: TRBD1; V: TRBV2; size: -; J: TRBJ2-7; CDR3: CASSEVQGARWYEQYF; DNA: TGTGCCAGCAGTGAAGTCCAGGGGGCACGATGGTACGAGCAGTACTTC
D: -; V: TRBV21-1; size: -; J: TRBJ1-4; CDR3: CASSKVPLPETNEKLFF; DNA: TGTGCCAGCAGCAAAGTTCCCCTGCCAGAAACGAATGAAAAACTGTTTTTT
D: TRBD2; V: TRBV3-1/TRBV3-2; size: -; J: TRBJ2-5; CDR3: CASRVGGDETQYF; DNA: TGTGCCAGCAGAGTCGGGGGGGATGAGACCCAGTACTTC
D: -; V: TRBV5-1; size: -; J: TRBJ2-5; CDR3: CASSLVGGDGETQYF; DNA: TGCGCCAGCAGCTTGGTAGGCGGGGATGGGGAGACCCAGTACTTC
D: -; V: TRBV6-2/TRBV6-3; size: -; J: TRBJ2-2; CDR3: CASSYSSVQAGPGELFF; DNA: TGTGCCAGCAGTTACTCGAGCGTCCAGGCGGGCCCCGGGGAGCTGTTTTTT
D: TRBD2; V: TRBV4-3; size: -; J: TRBJ2-2; CDR3: CASSQEWTSGNTGELFF; DNA: TGCGCCAGCAGCCAAGAGTGGACTAGCGGTAACACCGGGGAGCTGTTTTTT
D: -; V: TRBV2; size: -; J: TRBJ2-1; CDR3: CASSTRGNEQFF; DNA: TGTGCCAGCAGTACTAGGGGGAATGAGCAGTTCTTC
D: -; V: TRBV15; size: -; J: TRBJ1-1; CDR3: CATSRMGGPPTFF; DNA: TGTGCCACCAGCAGAATGGGGGGGCCACCCACTTTCTTT
D: -; V: TRBV3-1/TRBV3-2; size: -; J: TRBJ1-1; CDR3: CASSQGWGGTEAFF; DNA: TGTGCCAGCAGCCAAGGCTGGGGAGGTACTGAAGCTTTCTTT
D: TRBD1; V: TRBV2; size: -; J: TRBJ1-1; CDR3: CASKPGTGITEAFF; DNA: TGTGCCAGCAAGCCCGGGACAGGGATCACTGAAGCTTTCTTT
D: -; V: TRBV30; size: -; J: TRBJ1-5; CDR3: CAWKTGGINQPQHF; DNA: TGTGCCTGGAAGACAGGTGGGATCAATCAGCCCCAGCATTTT
D: -; V: TRBV19; size: few; J: TRBJ1-1; CDR3: CASSARDTPRAFF; DNA: TGTGCCAGTAGTGCCCGGGACACCCCGAGGGCTTTCTTT
D: TRBD1; V: TRBV7-3; size: -; J: TRBJ1-2; CDR3: CASSSGQGYGYTF; DNA: TGTGCCAGCAGCTCGGGACAGGGATATGGCTACACCTTC
D: -; V: TRBV27; size: -; J: TRBJ2-3; CDR3: CASSLRPPQDTQYF; DNA: TGTGCCAGCAGTTTGAGGCCGCCCCAGGATACGCAGTATTTT
D: TRBD1; V: TRBV29-1; size: -; J: TRBJ2-2; CDR3: CSVRQGRAGELFF; DNA: TGCAGCGTTCGACAGGGAAGGGCCGGGGAGCTGTTTTTT